This T cell receptor beta chain was captured in a study of T-cell reconstitution after alpha-beta-depleted transplantation in children. Study results and limitations: After transplant, high TCRbeta diversity at day 60 in some patients arose from surviving recipient T cells and thymic progenitors.

The germline V gene has CDR1 SGHDT and CDR2 YYEEEE. V was clipped by 4 bases and J by 0 bases, with 11 bases between them. This CDR3 comprises 15 residues. Concerning this clonotype: Its antigen is undetermined.

As it was prepared, the TCRbeta library received unique molecular identifiers. TCRdb re-derived calls from the PCR reads in MiXCR, one entry per CDR3 protein. The sample lists around 450,000 distinct CDR3 sequences, 8% to 11% seen once, with around 2% in the top ten. This receptor was obtained from a child aged 2-15 years with inherited bone marrow failure, due to receive a stem cell transplant. The chain has TRBV5-6 and TRBJ1-3, with D possibly being TRBD1 (6 bases). Sequenced here: PBMCs, sampled before TCRalphabeta/CD19-depleted stem cell transplant. The CDR3 protein is CASSSDRISGNTIYF. DNA of the CDR3: TGTGCCAGCAGCAGCGACAGGATCTCTGGAAACACCATATATTTT.